One and the same sample provided the 8 T cell receptor beta chains below, sequenced in a study of blood T cells in healthy people across ages. Primers used in a second PCR of about 6 to 11 cycles were a sample-barcoded 5' primer and a J-beta primer mix. TCRdb re-analysed the 5' RACE reads in MiXCR, keeping a single row per CDR3 protein. The sample has under 800,000 distinct CDR3 sequences; roughly 43% are singletons. The source material was blood. All receptors derive from a woman aged 55-70 years in good health.

This clonotype was observed a single time. The chain joins TRBV3-1 to TRBJ2-1; 11 bases are a match to TRBD2. The V gene end was trimmed by 2 bases and the J gene end by 8 bases; junction bases not matched to a gene: 8. Germline loops: CDR1 LGHDT, CDR2 YNNKEL (reference sequence). The CDR3 loop spans 16 amino acids. CDR3 nucleotides: TGTGCCAGCAGCCAAATGGTGACTAGCGGGACCGATGAGCAGTTCTTC. Translation gives CASSQMVTSGTDEQFF.

This clonotype was picked up a small number of times. The genes are TRBV7-2 and TRBJ2-7; 7 nucleotides align to TRBD2. The V gene end was trimmed by 2 bases and the J gene end by 3 bases; junction bases not matched to a gene: 10. CDR1 and CDR2 from the germline V gene are SGHTA and FQGNSA. This CDR3 has 16 residues. CDR3 DNA: TGTGCCAGCAGCTTAATGGGGGACGGGACTAACTACGAGCAGTACTTC. Translated, it gives CASSLMGDGTNYEQYF.

The chain has TRBV7-2 and TRBJ1-1, with D tentatively TRBD1 (5 bases). Trimming shortened V by 7 bases and J by 1 base, and 13 bases separated the two germline ends. Germline V lookup: CDR1 SGHTA, CDR2 FQGNSA. The CDR3 runs 14 residues. CDR3 in amino acids: CASNTGQWNTEAFF. The DNA for the CDR3 is TGTGCCAGCAACACAGGACAATGGAACACTGAAGCTTTCTTT. The whole variable domain, remainder taken from reference TRBV7-2 and TRBJ1-1, is GAGVSQSPSNKVTEKGKDVELRCDPISGHTALYWYRQSLGQGLEFLIYFQGNSAPDKSGLPSDRFSAERTGGSVSTLTIQRTQQEDSAVYLCASNTGQWNTEAFFGQGTRLTVV.

This clonotype was detected a few times. V is TRBV6-2 or TRBV6-3 and J is TRBJ2-7; D is perhaps TRBD2 (6 bases). Trimming removed 2 bases from V and 5 bases from J, with 13 bases in between. Germline-derived CDR1 and CDR2 are MNHEY and SVGEGT. This CDR3 is built from 14 residues. DNA of the CDR3: TGTGCCAGCAGTTACCCGACTAGGCGGGACGAGCAGTACTTC. Translation gives CASSYPTRRDEQYF.

The chain carries TRBV6-5 and TRBJ1-5; D perhaps matches TRBD1 (6 bases). CDR1 is MNHEY and CDR2 is SVGAGI in the germline V gene. V gave up 6 bases and J gave up 5 bases, with 17 bases separating them. The CDR3 covers 15 residues. The CDR3: CASRFRTALDQPQHF. The CDR3 nucleotides read TGTGCCAGCAGATTCCGGACAGCGCTGGATCAGCCCCAGCATTTT.

The rearrangement uses TRBV14 and TRBJ2-5; D is undetermined. V gave up 5 bases and J gave up 3 bases, with 10 bases separating them. This CDR3 is built from 13 residues. Germline-derived CDR1 and CDR2 are SGHDN and FVKESK. As DNA, the CDR3 is TGTGCCAGCAGCAGGTGGGGAAAAGAGACCCAGTACTTC. It yields the protein CASSRWGKETQYF.

This clonotype appeared once. A read error may be the cause here, since a much bigger clone is one base away. The rearrangement joins TRBV10-3 to TRBJ2-1, with a possible D match to TRBD2 (5 bases). The CDR3 sequence is 14 residues long. Germline CDR1 reads ENHRY; CDR2 reads SYGVKD. The CDR3, as DNA: TGTGCCATATCCCGGGCGGGCTCCTACAATGAGCCGTTCTTC. It specifies CAISRAGSYNEPFF.

The rearrangement joins TRBV27 to TRBJ1-1, with a weak D call TRBD1 (6 bases). The CDR3 spans 13 residues. Between the trimmed V and J ends, which lost 8 bases and 1 base, there was a span of 11 bases. Germline V lookup: CDR1 MNHEY, CDR2 SMNVEV (reference sequence). For the CDR3, the DNA is TGTGCCAGCGGTGGACAGAGGAACACTGAAGCTTTCTTT. This codes for CASGGQRNTEAFF.